A selection of T cell receptor beta chains follows, all from one sample in a study of T cells in Graves' hyperthyroidism and ophthalmopathy. Each CDR3 protein gets one entry after TCRdb re-called the multiplex PCR reads with MiXCR. Among hundreds of thousands of distinct CDR3 sequences listed, roughly 15% were seen once. Sequencing input: blood. The receptors were sampled from a woman in her fifties or sixties with Graves' ophthalmopathy. Both conserved end residues are part of each CDR3. The D gene is left open where the match is weak. Size is omitted from some rows. Given values are once, few, many or a class for expanded clones.

clone size	V gene	CDR3 length	D gene	J gene	CDR3 protein	CDR3 DNA
-	TRBV9	12	-	TRBJ2-7	CASSAEAGEQYF	TGTGCCAGCAGCGCTGAAGCGGGCGAGCAGTACTTC
few	TRBV19	14	-	TRBJ2-3	CASSKVGLLDTQYF	TGTGCCAGTAGTAAAGTTGGACTCCTAGATACGCAGTATTTT
few	TRBV6-1	13	-	TRBJ1-3	CASSESGGNTIYF	TGTGCCAGCAGTGAAAGCGGGGGAAACACCATATATTTT
many	TRBV11-2	14	-	TRBJ2-7	CASSSQSYHYEQYF	TGTGCCAGCAGCTCTCAGAGTTACCACTACGAGCAGTACTTC
-	TRBV4-3	15	TRBD2	TRBJ2-1	CASSQWREFYNEQFF	TGCGCCAGCAGCCAATGGCGGGAGTTCTACAATGAGCAGTTCTTC
many	TRBV7-3	15	TRBD2	TRBJ2-1	CASSPSLGGAAEQFF	TGTGCCAGCAGCCCCTCACTGGGAGGGGCGGCGGAGCAGTTCTTC
-	TRBV10-3	14	-	TRBJ1-4	CATQPGTTNEKLFF	TGTGCCACCCAACCCGGGACGACTAATGAAAAACTGTTTTTT
many	TRBV29-1	14	TRBD2	TRBJ2-3	CSVEETSGRNTQYF	TGCAGCGTTGAAGAGACTAGCGGGAGAAATACGCAGTATTTT
many	TRBV2	14	TRBD2	TRBJ2-7	CASSPGTRFYEQYF	TGTGCCAGCAGCCCCGGGACTAGATTCTACGAGCAGTACTTC
-	TRBV5-1	13	-	TRBJ2-3	CASLTGPGDTQYF	TGCGCCAGCCTCACAGGACCCGGTGATACGCAGTATTTT
-	TRBV28	14	TRBD1	TRBJ2-7	CTSSLRQGAYEQYF	TGTACCAGCAGTTTAAGGCAGGGGGCGTACGAGCAGTACTTC
-	TRBV7-9	14	-	TRBJ2-5	CASVPRGTQETQYF	TGTGCCAGCGTGCCCCGGGGGACACAAGAGACCCAGTACTTC
many	TRBV9	13	-	TRBJ2-7	CASSNRDTYEQYF	TGTGCCAGCAGCAACCGGGACACATACGAGCAGTACTTC
many	TRBV29-1	15	-	TRBJ2-2	CSVERGALNTGELFF	TGCAGCGTTGAACGGGGGGCCTTAAACACCGGGGAGCTGTTTTTT
-	TRBV10-2	16	TRBD1	TRBJ1-1	CASSEDRGRANTEAFF	TGCGCCAGCAGTGAGGACAGGGGTCGGGCGAACACTGAAGCTTTCTTT